This T cell receptor beta chain was recorded in a study of blood T cell repertoires in COVID-19. Comment on this clone: One end of the junction is discordant with germline, which a read error may explain.

Original processing methods: Estimated nucleated cell counts came from reference gene primer amplification. Sequencing used immunoSEQ multiplex PCR; TCRdb keeps in-frame clones, though not all of them. V and J calls and clone size come straight from that table; D and trimming were deduced from the DNA. The sample contains 150,000 to 200,000 clones, under 80% of which appear only once. CDR1 and CDR2 from the germline V gene are SEHNR and FQNEAQ (reference sequence). The CDR3 covers 17 residues. V and J are TRBV7-9 and TRBJ2-3, with TRBD2 matching 11 bases. The clonotype originates from a woman aged 45-60 years with acute COVID-19. Sequenced input: PBMCs or T cells enriched from blood (not recorded which). The CDR3 here is CVSSLAPTSGGAHTQYF. For the CDR3, the DNA is TGTGTCAGCAGCTTAGCCCCAACTAGCGGGGGCGCTCATACGCAGTATTTT.